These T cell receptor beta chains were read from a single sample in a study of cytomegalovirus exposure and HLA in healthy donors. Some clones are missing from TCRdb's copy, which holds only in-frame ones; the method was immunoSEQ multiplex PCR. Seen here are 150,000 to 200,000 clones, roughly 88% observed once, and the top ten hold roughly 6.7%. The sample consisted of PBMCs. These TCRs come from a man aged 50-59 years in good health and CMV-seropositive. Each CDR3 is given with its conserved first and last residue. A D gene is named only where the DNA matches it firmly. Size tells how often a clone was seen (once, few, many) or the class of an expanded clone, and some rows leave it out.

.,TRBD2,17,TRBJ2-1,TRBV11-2,CASSLTALAGGSNEQFF,TGTGCCAGCAGCTTGACCGCCCTAGCGGGGGGCAGCAATGAGCAGTTCTTC
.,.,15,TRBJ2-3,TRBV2,CASSSSASRTDTQYF,TGTGCCAGCAGCTCGTCGGCTAGCCGCACAGATACGCAGTATTTT
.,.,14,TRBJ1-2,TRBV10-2,CASSGGEGPYGYTF,TGCGCCAGCAGTGGAGGGGAGGGGCCCTATGGCTACACCTTC
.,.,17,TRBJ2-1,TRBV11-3,CASSITTSIGYANEQFF,TGTGCCAGCAGCATCACAACTTCCATCGGGTACGCCAATGAGCAGTTCTTC
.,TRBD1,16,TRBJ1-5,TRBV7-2,CASSPRTGGRNQPQHF,TGTGCCAGCAGCCCCCGGACAGGGGGACGAAATCAGCCCCAGCATTTT
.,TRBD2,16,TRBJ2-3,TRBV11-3,CASSLELAGGINTQYF,TGTGCCAGCAGCTTAGAGCTAGCGGGAGGGATTAATACGCAGTATTTT
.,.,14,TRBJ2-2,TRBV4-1,CASSQEAGTGELFF,TGCGCCAGCAGCCAGGAAGCGGGTACCGGGGAGCTGTTTTTT
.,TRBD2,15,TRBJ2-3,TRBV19,CASSLRRESTDTQYF,TGTGCCAGTAGTCTTCGGCGGGAGTCAACAGATACGCAGTATTTT
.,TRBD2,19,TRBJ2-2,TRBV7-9,CASSPPSRISGGDTGELFF,TGTGCCAGCAGCCCTCCTTCACGGATTAGCGGGGGGGATACCGGGGAGCTGTTTTTT
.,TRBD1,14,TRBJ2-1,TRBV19,CASSHDRVYNEQFF,TGTGCCAGTAGCCATGACAGGGTCTACAATGAGCAGTTCTTC
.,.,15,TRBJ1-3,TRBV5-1,CASSLDSISGNTIYF,TGCGCCAGCAGCTTGGACAGCATCTCTGGAAACACCATATATTTT
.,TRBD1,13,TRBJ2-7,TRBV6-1,CASSEGQRLEQYF,TGTGCCAGCAGTGAGGGACAGCGCCTAGAGCAGTACTTC
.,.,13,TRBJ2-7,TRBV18,CASSSRGGYEQYF,TGTGCCAGCTCATCAAGGGGGGGCTACGAGCAGTACTTC
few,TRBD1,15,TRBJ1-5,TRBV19,CASSIGQGPKQPQHF,TGTGCCAGTAGTATCGGACAGGGACCTAAGCAGCCCCAGCATTTT
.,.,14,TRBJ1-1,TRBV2,CASSEYRLNTEAFF,TGTGCCAGCAGTGAATACAGACTGAACACTGAAGCTTTCTTT
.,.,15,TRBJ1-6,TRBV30,CAWRRPELYNSPLHF,TGTGCCTGGAGGAGACCGGAACTATATAATTCACCCCTCCACTTT
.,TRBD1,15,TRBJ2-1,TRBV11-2,CASSLMTGSYNEQFF,TGTGCCAGCAGCTTAATGACAGGGAGCTACAATGAGCAGTTCTTC
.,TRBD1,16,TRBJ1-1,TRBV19,CASSRLGGQGGTEAFF,TGTGCCAGTAGTAGGTTGGGTGGACAGGGAGGTACTGAAGCTTTCTTT
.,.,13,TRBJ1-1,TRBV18,CASSPAGSAEAFF,TGTGCCAGCTCTCCGGCGGGGAGCGCTGAAGCTTTCTTT
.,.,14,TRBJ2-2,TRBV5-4,CASSLRGGTGELFF,TGTGCCAGCAGCTTAAGGGGCGGCACCGGGGAGCTGTTTTTT
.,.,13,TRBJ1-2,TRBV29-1,CSVLLAGGYGYTF,TGCAGCGTTCTTCTCGCCGGGGGCTATGGCTACACCTTC
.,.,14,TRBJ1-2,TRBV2,CASSGSGTFYGYTF,TGTGCCAGCAGTGGGTCCGGGACTTTTTATGGCTACACCTTC
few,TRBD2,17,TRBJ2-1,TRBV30,CAWKTSGTRLAYNEQFF,TGTGCCTGGAAGACTAGCGGGACCAGGTTGGCCTACAATGAGCAGTTCTTC
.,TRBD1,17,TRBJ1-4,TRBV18,CASSLSPPGQLTKGLFF,TGTGCCAGCTCACTCTCGCCACCGGGACAGCTAACTAAAGGGCTGTTTTTT
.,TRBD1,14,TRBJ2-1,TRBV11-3,CASSLRGRSDEQFF,TGTGCCAGCAGCTTAAGGGGGCGTTCGGATGAGCAGTTCTTC
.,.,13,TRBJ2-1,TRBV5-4,CASSWGLYNEQFF,TGTGCCAGCAGCTGGGGCCTTTACAATGAGCAGTTCTTC
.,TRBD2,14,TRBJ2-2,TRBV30,CVVTSGNFIGELFF,TGTGTTGTGACTAGCGGGAATTTTATCGGGGAGCTGTTTTTT
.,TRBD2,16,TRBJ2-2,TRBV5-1,CASRPGTSGNPGELFF,TGCGCCAGCAGACCCGGGACTAGCGGGAACCCCGGGGAGCTGTTTTTT
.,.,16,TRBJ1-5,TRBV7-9,CASSVATGGLNQPQHF,TGTGCCAGCAGCGTGGCCACGGGAGGACTAAATCAGCCCCAGCATTTT
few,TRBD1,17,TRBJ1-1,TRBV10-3,CAITGTGGRGVNTEAFF,TGTGCCATCACCGGGACAGGTGGACGAGGGGTGAACACTGAAGCTTTCTTT
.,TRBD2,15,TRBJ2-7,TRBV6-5,CASSYGTISSYEQYF,TGTGCCAGCAGTTATGGGACTATAAGCTCCTACGAGCAGTACTTC
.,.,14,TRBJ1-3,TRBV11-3,CASSSPTIGNTIYF,TGTGCCAGCAGCTCCCCCACAATCGGAAACACCATATATTTT
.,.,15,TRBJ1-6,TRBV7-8,CASSLAPRLNSPLHF,TGTGCCAGCAGCTTAGCGCCCAGGTTAAATTCACCCCTCCACTTT
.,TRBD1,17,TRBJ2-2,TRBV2,CASSGTGGYRGTGELFF,TGTGCCAGCAGTGGAACAGGGGGCTACCGGGGCACCGGGGAGCTGTTTTTT
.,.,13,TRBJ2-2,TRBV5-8,CASSHGGTGELFF,TGTGCCAGCAGCCACGGGGGCACCGGGGAGCTGTTTTTT
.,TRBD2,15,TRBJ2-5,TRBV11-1,CASSLAGGFQETQYF,TGTGCCAGCAGCTTAGCGGGGGGGTTCCAAGAGACCCAGTACTTC
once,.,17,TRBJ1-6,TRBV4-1,CASSQDGAAFGYSPLHF,TGCGCCAGCAGCCAAGATGGGGCTGCCTTCGGGTATTCACCCCTCCACTTT
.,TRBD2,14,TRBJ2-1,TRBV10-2,CASSTTSGYNEQFF,TGCGCCAGCAGTACAACTAGCGGATACAATGAGCAGTTCTTC
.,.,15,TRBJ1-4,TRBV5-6,CASSLLGHTNEKLFF,TGTGCCAGCAGCTTGCTGGGACACACGAATGAAAAACTGTTTTTT
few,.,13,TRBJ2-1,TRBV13,CASSIGLTNEQFF,TGTGCCAGCAGCATCGGACTAACCAATGAGCAGTTCTTC
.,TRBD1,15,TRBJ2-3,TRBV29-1,CSGTGTGGVTDTQYF,TGCAGCGGAACCGGGACAGGGGGCGTCACAGATACGCAGTATTTT
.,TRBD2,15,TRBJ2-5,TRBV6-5,CASSARLAQQETQYF,TGTGCCAGCAGTGCGAGACTAGCGCAACAAGAGACCCAGTACTTC